This T cell receptor (beta chain) comes out of a study of naive and memory T cell subsets. Both TRBC1 and TRBC2 were covered by a beta constant-region primer of two equimolar oligonucleotides. TCRdb re-derived calls from the UMI-ligation and nested PCR reads in MiXCR, one entry per CDR3 protein. The sample shows tens of thousands of distinct CDR3 sequences, less than 15% of them seen only once. In its sample, this clonotype was seen many times. V lost 4 bases to trimming and J lost 2 bases, with 12 bases between them. CDR1 and CDR2 (germline): MRHNA, SNTAGT. The CDR3 consists of 15 residues. The V call is TRBV6-4, the J call TRBJ2-1, with TRBD2 as a possible D gene (6 bases). This clonotype originated in a human donor in good health. The sequencing sample was made of central memory CD4+ T cells from blood. The CDR3 region is CASSGSGEPYNEQFF. The DNA of the CDR3 is TGTGCCAGCAGTGGATCGGGGGAGCCCTACAATGAGCAGTTCTTC.